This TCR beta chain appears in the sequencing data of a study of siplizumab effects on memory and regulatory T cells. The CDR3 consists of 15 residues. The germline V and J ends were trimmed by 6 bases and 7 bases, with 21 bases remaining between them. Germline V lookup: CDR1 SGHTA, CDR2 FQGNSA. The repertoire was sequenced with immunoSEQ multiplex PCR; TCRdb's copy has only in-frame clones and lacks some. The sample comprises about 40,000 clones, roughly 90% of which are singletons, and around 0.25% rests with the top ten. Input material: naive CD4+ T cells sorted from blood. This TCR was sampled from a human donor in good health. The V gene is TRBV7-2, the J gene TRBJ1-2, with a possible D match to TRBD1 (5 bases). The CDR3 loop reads CASRPGPGRVSGYTF. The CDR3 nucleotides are TGTGCCAGCAGACCTGGACCGGGACGCGTCAGTGGCTACACCTTC.